These 19 T cell receptor beta chains originate from one sample sequenced in a study of blood T cell repertoires in COVID-19. The method was immunoSEQ multiplex PCR; TCRdb's version includes in-frame clones alone and lacks a portion of them. The repertoire holds more than 110,000 clones, with 70% to 90% as singletons. Sequenced: PBMCs or T cells enriched from blood (not recorded which). Receptors originate from a man aged 50 to 60 who had recovered from COVID-19.

The chain carries TRBV3-1 (or the pseudogene TRBV3-2) and TRBJ2-7; D is perhaps TRBD2 (6 bases). The ends were cut back, 5 bases at V and 0 bases at J, with 14 bases in the middle. The CDR3 runs 15 residues. Germline V lookup: CDR1 LGHDT, CDR2 YNNKEL (reference sequence). For the CDR3, the DNA is TGTGCCAGCAGCGATAGCGGAAGGAGCTCCTACGAGCAGTACTTC. Protein: CASSDSGRSSYEQYF.

This rearrangement joins TRBV5-1 to TRBJ1-2; no reliable D call. Germline V gene data show CDR1 as SGHRS and CDR2 as YFSETQ. The V gene lost 0 bases and the J gene lost 3 bases, with 9 bases spanning the gap. The CDR3 totals 14 residues. The CDR3 bases are TGCGCCAGCAGCTTGGTCGACTGGGACTATGGCTACACCTTC. Translating it yields CASSLVDWDYGYTF.

This clone has only a few counts. The gene calls are TRBV2 and TRBJ1-6; the match to TRBD1 covers 7 bases. J gave up 7 bases and V 6 bases, and 9 bases lay outside the gene matches. From germline, CDR1 is SNHLY and CDR2 FYNNEI. CDR3 length: 15 amino acids. DNA for the CDR3: TGTGCCAGCAGGGGCTTTGACAGGGACAATTCACCCCTCCACTTT. The encoded protein is CASRGFDRDNSPLHF.

The genes are TRBV30 and TRBJ2-7; no definite D call. The ends were cut back, 3 bases at V and 0 bases at J, with 6 bases in the middle. In germline, CDR1 is GTSNPN, CDR2 SVGIG (reference sequence). This CDR3 region has 12 residues. The CDR3 sequence is CAWSGISYEQYF. For the CDR3, the DNA is TGTGCCTGGAGCGGTATCTCCTACGAGCAGTACTTC. Looking up the rest from reference TRBV30 and TRBJ2-7 gives the full variable domain: SQTIHQWPATLVQPVGSPLSLECTVEGTSNPNLYWYRQAAGRGLQLLFYSVGIGQISSEVPQNLSASRPQDRQFILSSKKLLLSDSGFYLCAWSGISYEQYFGPGTRLTVT.

V gene TRBV13 combines with J gene TRBJ1-3; 8 nucleotides line up with TRBD1. The CDR3 has 18 amino acids. CDR1 PRHDT and CDR2 FYEKMQ come from the germline V gene (reference sequence). After removal of 5 bases from V and 4 bases from J, the junction contained 16 bases not matched to a gene. Written as DNA, the CDR3 is TGTGCCAGCAGCCTCCGTCGGACAGGGAGAGTGGAAGGAAACACCATATATTTT. Protein product: CASSLRRTGRVEGNTIYF. The full variable domain, rest sourced from reference TRBV13 and TRBJ1-3, is AAGVIQSPRHLIKEKRETATLKCYPIPRHDTVYWYQQGPGQDPQFLISFYEKMQSDKGSIPDRFSAQQFSDYHSELNMSSLELGDSALYFCASSLRRTGRVEGNTIYFGEGSWLTVV.

This chain uses TRBV7-8 with TRBJ2-7; 10 nucleotides agree with TRBD2. The trim removed 8 bases at V and 0 bases at J, leaving 4 bases unmatched. The length of the CDR3 is 14 residues. Germline values: CDR1 SGHVS, CDR2 FQNEAQ. The CDR3 loop reads CASVSGRASYEQYF. CDR3 DNA: TGTGCCAGCGTAAGCGGGAGGGCCTCCTACGAGCAGTACTTC.

The chain couples TRBV7-9 to TRBJ2-3, with 8 bases aligning to TRBD1. V lost 5 bases to trimming and J lost 5 bases; unmatched junction nucleotides: 6. CDR3 length: 14 amino acids. Per germline, CDR1 SEHNR and CDR2 FQNEAQ (reference sequence). CDR3: CASSHGQGLDTQYF. The CDR3, as DNA: TGTGCCAGCAGCCATGGACAGGGTCTAGATACGCAGTATTTT.

This sequence joins TRBV4-3 and TRBJ1-5, with D perhaps matching TRBD1 (5 bases). The CDR3 contains 15 residues. CDR1 LGHNA and CDR2 YSLEER come from the germline V gene. V was pared by 4 bases and J by 5 bases, with 15 bases between. DNA for the CDR3: TGCGCCAGCAGCCCAGGGCCTCTCGGAGATCAGCCCCAGCATTTT. As protein: CASSPGPLGDQPQHF.

V gene TRBV4-3 combines with J gene TRBJ1-1, with D possibly TRBD1 on 6 matching bases. V lost 0 bases, J lost 4 bases, and 9 bases lay in between. CDR1 is LGHNA, CDR2 YSLEER, per germline. This CDR3 has 14 amino acids. This chain's CDR3 is CASSQEWGPTEAFF. The CDR3 region has the DNA TGCGCCAGCAGCCAAGAATGGGGGCCCACTGAAGCTTTCTTT.

The chain has TRBV9 and TRBJ1-4; D gene ambiguous. V was clipped by 2 bases and J by 0 bases, with 5 bases between them. CDR3 length equals 14 residues. CDR1 and CDR2 (germline): SGDLS, YYNGEE. This chain's CDR3 is CASSVQATNEKLFF. The CDR3 region has the DNA TGTGCCAGCAGCGTCCAGGCAACTAATGAAAAACTGTTTTTT.

The gene calls are TRBV4-2 and TRBJ1-6; D unclear. Looked up from germline, CDR1 is LGHNA and CDR2 is YNFKEQ. Trimming removed 0 bases from V and 8 bases from J, with 5 bases in between. The CDR3 is 13 residues long. The CDR3 sequence is CASSQDRDSPLHF. The CDR3 nucleotides are TGTGCCAGCAGCCAAGATCGGGATTCACCCCTCCACTTT.

The chain combines TRBV6-6 with TRBJ2-7, with D possibly TRBD1 on 6 matching bases. The CDR3 loop spans 15 amino acids. The germline V gene encodes CDR1 MNHNY and CDR2 SVGAGI (reference sequence). Deletions cut 6 bases from V and 7 bases from J, with 22 bases between. CDR3 protein: CASSLLDSTIGEQYF. In DNA, the CDR3 is TGTGCCAGCAGCCTCCTGGACAGCACAATCGGGGAGCAGTACTTC.

The chain couples TRBV28 to TRBJ2-7; D remains ambiguous. This CDR3 spans 13 amino acids. Trimming took off 6 bases at V and 0 bases at J, with 9 bases between the two ends. Germline-derived CDR1 and CDR2 are MDHEN and SYDVKM. CDR3 nucleotide sequence: TGTGCCAGCAGACGGGTTTCCTCCTACGAGCAGTACGTC. This codes for CASRRVSSYEQYV.

This chain joins TRBV11-2 and TRBJ2-2, with D possibly being TRBD1 (6 bases). The CDR3 runs to 16 residues. Trimming cost V 6 bases and J 0 bases, with 14 bases left between them. Germline V gene sequence: CDR1 SGHAT, CDR2 FQNNGV. For the CDR3, the DNA is TGTGCCAGCAGGCGAAACGGACAGACGAACACCGGGGAGCTGTTTTTT. It is translated as CASRRNGQTNTGELFF. The full variable domain, with the rest looked up from reference TRBV11-2 and TRBJ2-2, is EAGVAQSPRYKIIEKRQSVAFWCNPISGHATLYWYQQILGQGPKLLIQFQNNGVVDDSQLPKDRFSAERLKGVDSTLKIQPAKLEDSAVYLCASRRNGQTNTGELFFGEGSRLTVL.

This chain connects TRBV7-9 to TRBJ2-3; TRBD2 matches 7 bases. The CDR3 runs to 14 residues. Germline V CDR1 and CDR2: SEHNR, FQNEAQ (reference sequence). The V segment lost 10 bases and the J segment 4 bases; nucleotides outside the gene matches: 11. The CDR3 spells CATQRGRMADTQYF. DNA of the CDR3: TGTGCCACCCAACGCGGGAGAATGGCAGATACGCAGTATTTT.

The V and J genes are TRBV7-6 and TRBJ2-1; 10 bases line up with TRBD2. There are 15 residues in the CDR3. V lost 3 bases, J lost 10 bases, and 9 bases stayed unmatched. Germline CDR1 is SGHVS and CDR2 is FNYEAQ. The CDR3 reads CASSLGAGGLGEQFF. The CDR3 DNA sequence: TGTGCCAGCAGCTTGGGAGCGGGAGGGCTAGGGGAGCAGTTCTTC.

CDR3 bases: TGTGCCAGCTCGGGACTAGCGGGGGCCTACGAGCAGTACTTC. Translating gives CASSGLAGAYEQYF. The chain is built from TRBV14 and TRBJ2-7; TRBD2 aligns across 14 bases. Per germline, CDR1 SGHDN and CDR2 FVKESK. This CDR3 contains 14 residues. V shed 8 bases and J 2 bases; nucleotides not matched to a gene: 2.

Only a few counts were recorded for this clone. The rearrangement uses TRBV6-1 and TRBJ2-7; 10 bases are a match to TRBD1. The germline gives CDR1 MNHNS, CDR2 SASEGT. V lost 2 bases, J lost 5 bases, and 12 bases stayed unmatched. The CDR3 has 17 residues. CDR3 protein: CASSEKDRGIPVHEQYF. The CDR3, as DNA: TGTGCCAGCAGTGAAAAGGACAGGGGGATCCCGGTACACGAGCAGTACTTC.

Worth noting for this clone: The sample contains more than one DNA sequence encoding this CDR3. This chain connects TRBV3-1 (or the pseudogene TRBV3-2) to TRBJ1-6; no reliable D call. Trimming removed 1 base at V and 4 bases at J, with 8 bases between. The CDR3 extends over 15 amino acids. Germline loops: CDR1 LGHDT, CDR2 YNNKEL (reference sequence). CDR3 sequence: CASSQGSSYNSPLHF. CDR3 DNA sequence: TGTGCCAGCAGCCAAGGCAGTTCTTATAATTCACCCCTCCACTTT.